These T cell receptor beta chains were read from a single sample in a study of cytomegalovirus exposure and HLA in healthy donors. Clones were sequenced by immunoSEQ multiplex PCR, and TCRdb holds only the in-frame ones, with some missing. The sample lists about 130,000 clones, approximately 8.9% occurring once. What was sequenced was PBMCs. These receptors originate from a woman aged 40 to 50 in good health and CMV-seropositive. Each CDR3 is given without its conserved first and last residue.

v_gene: TRBV9
j_gene: TRBJ2-2
CDR3aa: ASSPRTGGNTGELF

v_gene: TRBV7-2
j_gene: TRBJ1-1
CDR3aa: ASSLQQVMNTEAF

v_gene: TRBV5-1
j_gene: TRBJ2-3
CDR3aa: ASSLGQVTDTQY

v_gene: TRBV19
j_gene: TRBJ2-7
CDR3aa: ASSRTTGLKY

v_gene: TRBV19
j_gene: TRBJ2-3
CDR3aa: ASSMGGAGTDTQY

v_gene: TRBV7-9
j_gene: TRBJ1-2
CDR3aa: ASLGQVDGYT

v_gene: TRBV12-5
j_gene: TRBJ2-3
CDR3aa: ASGLAGTSSDTQY

v_gene: TRBV19
j_gene: TRBJ2-6
CDR3aa: ASSIVWDSTGANVLT

v_gene: TRBV7-2
j_gene: TRBJ2-5
CDR3aa: ASSLVRGETQY

v_gene: TRBV11-2
j_gene: TRBJ2-5
CDR3aa: ASSLIEVEQETQY

v_gene: TRBV27
j_gene: TRBJ1-2
CDR3aa: ASSFGTGGNYGYT

v_gene: TRBV7-9
j_gene: TRBJ2-2
CDR3aa: ASPKQGARGGELF

v_gene: TRBV29-1
j_gene: TRBJ1-2
CDR3aa: SVAGLEGYT

v_gene: TRBV6-5
j_gene: TRBJ2-2
CDR3aa: ASSYQRGGVGELF

v_gene: TRBV6-6
j_gene: TRBJ1-4
CDR3aa: ASSYGAPTVEKLF

v_gene: TRBV19
j_gene: TRBJ1-1
CDR3aa: ASRGRNTEAF

v_gene: TRBV27
j_gene: TRBJ2-3
CDR3aa: ASSFRGGFTDTQY

v_gene: TRBV5-1
j_gene: TRBJ2-3
CDR3aa: ASSFGTSTDTQY

v_gene: TRBV5-6
j_gene: TRBJ1-1
CDR3aa: ASSSLQGGLDTEAF

v_gene: TRBV2
j_gene: TRBJ2-1
CDR3aa: ASSDWSEQF

v_gene: TRBV11-2
j_gene: TRBJ1-2
CDR3aa: ASSLDPPPAVGGGYT

v_gene: TRBV19
j_gene: TRBJ1-5
CDR3aa: ASTGVNSNQPQH

v_gene: TRBV21-1
j_gene: TRBJ1-1
CDR3aa: AKLGQYTEAF

v_gene: TRBV21-1
j_gene: TRBJ2-4
CDR3aa: ASEGRGAKNIQY

v_gene: TRBV4-1
j_gene: TRBJ2-1
CDR3aa: ASSQNNNEQF

v_gene: TRBV5-4
j_gene: TRBJ2-5
CDR3aa: ASSLFTGGQETQY

v_gene: TRBV6-5
j_gene: TRBJ1-4
CDR3aa: ATSGQDSPFEKLF

v_gene: TRBV6-6
j_gene: TRBJ1-1
CDR3aa: ASSPSTGSLNTEAF

v_gene: TRBV6-6
j_gene: TRBJ1-1
CDR3aa: ASSLQAEAF

v_gene: TRBV2
j_gene: .
CDR3aa: ASSVASTYEQY

v_gene: TRBV5-1
j_gene: TRBJ1-2
CDR3aa: ASSEGQNYGYT

v_gene: TRBV5-5
j_gene: TRBJ2-7
CDR3aa: ASSRQGATTYEQY

v_gene: TRBV5-5
j_gene: TRBJ1-4
CDR3aa: ASSLILPGQVNEKLF

v_gene: TRBV7-6
j_gene: TRBJ1-5
CDR3aa: ASSLNGGGRNNQPQH

v_gene: TRBV7-9
j_gene: TRBJ2-3
CDR3aa: ASSLVSGQERIETQY

v_gene: TRBV5-6
j_gene: TRBJ1-2
CDR3aa: ASSVPGQGIGGYT

v_gene: TRBV7-3
j_gene: TRBJ1-1
CDR3aa: ASSTAGDTEAF

v_gene: TRBV2
j_gene: TRBJ1-1
CDR3aa: ASSVGQGVTEAF

v_gene: TRBV14
j_gene: TRBJ1-1
CDR3aa: ASSQDRGTLNTEAF

v_gene: TRBV4-1
j_gene: TRBJ1-6
CDR3aa: ASSQQTGVVSPLH

v_gene: TRBV7-8
j_gene: TRBJ1-5
CDR3aa: ASSPRNRNSNQPQH

v_gene: TRBV6-5
j_gene: TRBJ2-3
CDR3aa: ASRNLITDTQY

v_gene: TRBV7-9
j_gene: TRBJ1-5
CDR3aa: ASSDINNQPQH

v_gene: TRBV5-1
j_gene: TRBJ2-7
CDR3aa: ASSDGQGTGYEQY

v_gene: TRBV9
j_gene: TRBJ2-7
CDR3aa: ASSVADDRDYEQY

v_gene: TRBV15
j_gene: TRBJ1-2
CDR3aa: ATRRDRANYGYT

v_gene: TRBV6-5
j_gene: TRBJ1-4
CDR3aa: ASSYSSQGINEKLF

v_gene: TRBV7-6
j_gene: TRBJ2-2
CDR3aa: ASSLGSRGLTGELF

v_gene: TRBV13
j_gene: TRBJ1-2
CDR3aa: ASSLGTGASAYGYT

v_gene: TRBV9
j_gene: TRBJ1-4
CDR3aa: ASSAQPGKNEKLF

v_gene: TRBV19
j_gene: TRBJ1-3
CDR3aa: ASSIQGGNTIY

v_gene: TRBV7-2
j_gene: TRBJ1-3
CDR3aa: ASSLLTNLRDSGNTIY

v_gene: TRBV6-5
j_gene: TRBJ1-6
CDR3aa: ASSSIGGGNSPLH

v_gene: TRBV5-8
j_gene: TRBJ1-4
CDR3aa: ASSSDRRGLANEKLF

v_gene: TRBV10-3
j_gene: TRBJ2-1
CDR3aa: AISELPPVRNEQF

v_gene: TRBV4-3
j_gene: TRBJ2-7
CDR3aa: ASSQLAGVRSYEQY

v_gene: TRBV18
j_gene: TRBJ2-7
CDR3aa: ASSPRGSSYEQY

v_gene: TRBV9
j_gene: TRBJ2-1
CDR3aa: ASSDPDSPLSYNEQF

v_gene: TRBV6-6
j_gene: TRBJ2-1
CDR3aa: ASRGQGAYNEQF

v_gene: TRBV11-3
j_gene: TRBJ2-3
CDR3aa: ASSLDDGLAGGRTQY